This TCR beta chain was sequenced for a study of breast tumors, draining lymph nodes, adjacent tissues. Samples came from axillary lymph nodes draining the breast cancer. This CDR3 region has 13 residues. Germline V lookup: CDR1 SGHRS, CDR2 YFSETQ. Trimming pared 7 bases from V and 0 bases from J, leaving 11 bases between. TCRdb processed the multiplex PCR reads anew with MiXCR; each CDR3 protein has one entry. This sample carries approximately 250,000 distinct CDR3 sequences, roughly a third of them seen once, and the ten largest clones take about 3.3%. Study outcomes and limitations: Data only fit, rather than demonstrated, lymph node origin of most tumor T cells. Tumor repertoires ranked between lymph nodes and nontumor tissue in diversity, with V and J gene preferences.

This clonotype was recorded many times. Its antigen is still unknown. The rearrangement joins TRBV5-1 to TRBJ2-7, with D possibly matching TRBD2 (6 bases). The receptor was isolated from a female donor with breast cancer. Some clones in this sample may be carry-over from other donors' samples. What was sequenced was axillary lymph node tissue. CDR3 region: CASSSTSSYEQYF. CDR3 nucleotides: TGCGCCAGCTCTTCGACTAGCTCCTACGAGCAGTACTTC.